These T cell receptor beta chains were read from a single sample in a study of PD-L1 blockade in urothelial cancer. The assay was immunoSEQ multiplex PCR, and TCRdb's table has in-frame clones only and misses some. Altogether approximately 94,000 clones are present, roughly 84% being singletons, with the ten largest covering 2% to 2.5%. The specimen comprised PBMCs, sampled around atezolizumab (anti-PD-L1) treatment. The receptors were sampled from a man in his 60s with urothelial cancer. Each CDR3 is given with its conserved first and last residue. A D gene is named only where the DNA matches it firmly. The size of a clone is reported for some rows only, either as once, few or many, or as a class for expanded clones.

D gene	CDR3 length	V gene	clone size	J gene	CDR3 DNA	CDR3 protein
.	14	TRBV7-6	.	TRBJ1-2	TGTGCCAGCACCCCCAACCTTTCGGGGGACGGCTACACCTTC	CASTPNLSGDGYTF
.	18	TRBV7-8	.	TRBJ1-4	TGTGCCAGCAGCTTAAATTTAGACAGCCTATCATCTAATGAAAAACTGTTTTTT	CASSLNLDSLSSNEKLFF
TRBD1	14	TRBV14	.	TRBJ1-2	TGTGCCAGCAGCCAAGGACAGGGAGCCTATGGCTACACCTTC	CASSQGQGAYGYTF
TRBD1	14	TRBV14	once	TRBJ2-2	TGTGCCAGCAGCCAGGGACAGCACACCGGGGAGCTGTTTTTT	CASSQGQHTGELFF
TRBD2	17	TRBV14	.	TRBJ2-1	TGTGCCAGCAGCCAAACCGGGACTAGCGGGTGGCATGGTGAGCAGTTCTTC	CASSQTGTSGWHGEQFF
.	13	TRBV7-7	.	TRBJ2-3	TGTGCCAGCAGCTTCTCGGGCACAGATACGCAGTATTTT	CASSFSGTDTQYF
.	13	TRBV19	.	TRBJ2-7	TGTGCCAGTAGTATAGATCTCGGAGTGGTGCAGTACTTC	CASSIDLGVVQYF
TRBD1	17	TRBV4-2	once	TRBJ2-5	TGTGCCAGCAGCGAACTCACCGGGACAGGGTGGCAAGAGACCCAGTACTTC	CASSELTGTGWQETQYF
.	13	TRBV6-1	.	TRBJ1-4	TGTGCCAGCAGGCAAACTCTTAATGAAAAACTGTTTTTT	CASRQTLNEKLFF
TRBD2	16	TRBV5-1	.	TRBJ2-7	TGCGCCAGCAGCCCGACCCTAAGGAGCGGGGCCGGAGAGCAGTACTTC	CASSPTLRSGAGEQYF
.	14	TRBV21-1	once	TRBJ1-5	TGTGCCAGCAGCTCCCGGACAGGGGATCAGCCCCAGCATTTT	CASSSRTGDQPQHF
.	14	TRBV9	.	TRBJ1-1	TGTGCCAGCAGCGCCCGGTTATCGAACACTGAAGCTTTCTTT	CASSARLSNTEAFF
TRBD1	15	TRBV6-1	.	TRBJ2-7	TGTGCCAGCAGTGAAAATTGGCAGGGGGCATACGAGCAGTACTTC	CASSENWQGAYEQYF
TRBD2	17	TRBV27	.	TRBJ2-7	TGTGCCAGCAGACCTCCCCCCTTTAGCGGGAGGGTCTACGAGCAGTACTTC	CASRPPPFSGRVYEQYF
TRBD1	14	TRBV27	.	TRBJ2-1	TGTGCCAGCAGTTTCGGGACAGGGGGCTATGAGCAGTTCTTC	CASSFGTGGYEQFF
.	14	TRBV5-4	few	TRBJ2-7	TGTGCCAGCAGCTTAGAGGGGGACCGCAACGAGCAGTACTTC	CASSLEGDRNEQYF
TRBD2	15	TRBV5-1	.	TRBJ2-3	TGCGCCAGCAGGGCTAGCGGACAAACCACAGATACGCAGTATTTT	CASRASGQTTDTQYF
.	13	TRBV19	.	TRBJ1-5	TGTGCCAGTAGTGGGGGGGCGGGTCAGCCCCAGCATTTT	CASSGGAGQPQHF
.	11	TRBV18	.	TRBJ2-5	TGTGCCAGCTCATCCGAAGAGACCCAGTACTTC	CASSSEETQYF
TRBD2	15	TRBV2	.	TRBJ2-3	TGTGCCAGCAGTATAGCGGGGGGGCGAGCAGATACGCAGTATTTT	CASSIAGGRADTQYF
TRBD2	14	TRBV27	.	TRBJ2-7	TGTGCCAGCAGTTTTTCCCGGGGGGACTACGAGCAGTACTTC	CASSFSRGDYEQYF
.	14	TRBV27	.	TRBJ1-1	TGTGCCAGCAGTCCCCACGACAGCGAAGTTGAAGCTTTCTTT	CASSPHDSEVEAFF
.	13	TRBV7-8	.	TRBJ1-2	TGTGCCAGCAGCTTAGAGAGGGACTATGGCTACACCTTC	CASSLERDYGYTF
.	15	TRBV18	.	TRBJ1-2	TGTGCCAGCTCCAACCGGGAGTCAGCTAACTATGGCTACACCTTC	CASSNRESANYGYTF
TRBD1	16	TRBV5-1	.	TRBJ2-7	TGCGCCAGCAGGCCCCGAGACGGACAGGACTCCTACGAGCAGTACTTC	CASRPRDGQDSYEQYF
TRBD1	16	TRBV6-6	.	TRBJ1-2	TGTGCCAGCAGGGGACAGGGGGCATACTATAACTATGGCTACACCTTC	CASRGQGAYYNYGYTF
.	15	TRBV7-7	.	TRBJ2-5	TGTGCCAGCAGCTTATCGGACTCCCGGTCAGAGACCCAGTACTTC	CASSLSDSRSETQYF